The clone carrying this T cell receptor beta chain has more than one count but fewer than ten. Its antigen remains unidentified. TCRdb processed the 5' RACE reads anew with MiXCR; each CDR3 protein has one entry. In the table there are some 500,000 distinct CDR3 sequences, approximately 13% of which are singletons. These data belong to a study of T cells after yellow fever vaccination. Findings and caveats of the study: The appearance of a small share of clonotypes in both CD4 and CD8 compartments was observed.

The source is a man under 40 who received the YFV17D yellow fever vaccine. Sequenced material: PBMCs, taken on the day of the yellow fever booster vaccination.

The CDR3 DNA sequence: TGTGCCAGCAGGCATATCGCTAGCGGGAGGTTCTCCTACGAGCAGTACTTC. Its protein is CASRHIASGRFSYEQYF. This chain links TRBV6-2 or TRBV6-3 with TRBJ2-7; TRBD2 aligns across 11 bases. From germline, CDR1 is MNHEY and CDR2 SVGEGT. Germline trimming cut 6 bases from V and 0 bases from J; bases unmatched to any gene: 10. The CDR3 contains 17 residues.